One and the same sample provided the 2 T cell receptor beta chains below, sequenced in a study of spatial heterogeneity in lung cancer. Noted time point: sample taken at primary tumor resection. Unsorted tumor, nontumor lung tissue or cryopreserved PBMC supplied the whole RNA. TCRdb ran MiXCR on the 5' RACE reads and lists one entry per CDR3 protein. Among about 30,000 distinct CDR3 sequences, around 8% were seen once, and the ten largest hold around 34%. The sequencing here drew on PBMCs, taken at surgery. All receptors come from a female donor with early-stage non-small cell lung cancer.

In this sample, this clonotype turned up many times. The V and J genes are TRBV6-5 and TRBJ2-1; D is unclear. CDR3 size: 15 residues. The germline gives CDR1 MNHEY, CDR2 SVGAGI. The germline V and J ends were trimmed by 6 bases and 2 bases, with 14 bases remaining between them. DNA of the CDR3: TGTGCCAGCAGAGAGACCACCAACCCCTACAATGAGCAGTTCTTC. Translating it yields CASRETTNPYNEQFF.

The V gene is TRBV14, the J gene TRBJ2-3; 8 bases fit TRBD2. V dropped 4 bases and J dropped 1; count of bases not matched to a gene: 7. This CDR3 is built from 16 residues. The germline V gene has CDR1 SGHDN and CDR2 FVKESK. CDR3 bases: TGTGCCAGCAGCCTCCAAGCGGGAGTTGGCACAGATACGCAGTATTTT. It translates to CASSLQAGVGTDTQYF.